The rows below give T cell receptor beta chains drawn from one sample of a study of cytomegalovirus exposure and HLA in healthy donors. The repertoire was sequenced with immunoSEQ multiplex PCR; TCRdb's copy has only in-frame clones and lacks some. The data show about 71,000 clones, about 73% seen once. Sequences were obtained from PBMCs. Receptors were obtained from a woman aged 45-65 years in good health and CMV-seropositive. CDR3s include the opening cysteine and the closing phenylalanine or tryptophan. The D gene is left open where the match is weak. The size of a clone is reported for some rows only, either as once, few or many, or as a class for expanded clones.

TRBD1	-	TRBV11-3	TRBJ1-1	TGTGCCAGCAGCTTATATTGGACAGGGTCCAACACTGAAGCTTTCTTT	CASSLYWTGSNTEAFF
-	-	TRBV27	TRBJ1-1	TGTGCCAGCAGTTTTTTGCAGGGGGAAGCTTTCTTT	CASSFLQGEAFF
-	-	TRBV6-6	TRBJ2-2	TGTGCCAGCAGTTACGGCGGGAACACCGGGGAGCTGTTTTTT	CASSYGGNTGELFF
-	-	TRBV7-2	TRBJ2-1	TGTGCCAGCAGCTTTGATCCGGGATTCTCGGCTGAGCAGTTCTTC	CASSFDPGFSAEQFF
-	-	TRBV5-1	TRBJ1-4	TGCGCCAGCAGCTTGGACAGGGTTGGTGAAAAACTGTTTTTT	CASSLDRVGEKLFF
-	-	TRBV28	TRBJ1-6	TGTGCCAGCAGTTCTTCCCGTTCTCATTCACCCCTCCACTTT	CASSSSRSHSPLHF
-	-	TRBV19	TRBJ1-1	TGTGCCAGTAGAGTCGACAGTACCGAAGCTTTCTTT	CASRVDSTEAFF
-	-	TRBV5-5	TRBJ1-3	TGTGCCAGCAGCCCACTAGACGTAAGCTCTGGAAACACCATATATTTT	CASSPLDVSSGNTIYF
TRBD2	once	TRBV18	TRBJ2-5	TGTGCCAGCTCACCGCAGTTAGAGACTAGCGGGAGAGAGACCCAGTACTTC	CASSPQLETSGRETQYF
-	-	TRBV29-1	TRBJ2-7	TGCAGCGTGCGGACACCCTACGAGCAGTACTTC	CSVRTPYEQYF
TRBD1	-	TRBV27	TRBJ1-1	TGTGCCAGCAGTTACAGGGGGCGAAGCACTGAAGCTTTCTTT	CASSYRGRSTEAFF
TRBD2	few	TRBV9	TRBJ2-7	TGTGCCAGCAGCGTGGGACTAGCGCGAACCTACGAGCAGTACTTC	CASSVGLARTYEQYF
-	-	TRBV28	TRBJ1-1	TGTGCCAGCAGTAATCTACAGGGCGGGGGAACTGAAGCTTTCTTT	CASSNLQGGGTEAFF
-	-	TRBV11-2	TRBJ1-6	TGTGCCAGCAGCTTATGGGGAGATAATTCACCCCTCCACTTT	CASSLWGDNSPLHF
-	-	TRBV5-4	TRBJ2-5	TGTGCCAGCAGCTCCGGACACGGGGAGACCCAGTACTTC	CASSSGHGETQYF
-	-	TRBV21-1	TRBJ2-7	TGTGCCAGCAGCAAAGGGTTAGCGGGAAAGACCTACGAGCAGTACTTC	CASSKGLAGKTYEQYF
TRBD1	few	TRBV28	TRBJ1-5	TGTGCCAGCAGGGCGACAGGGGAAAGGCAGCCCCAGCATTTT	CASRATGERQPQHF
TRBD1	-	TRBV6-5	TRBJ1-2	TGTGCCAGCAGTTCCAGGGGGAGCTGGGGCTACACCTTC	CASSSRGSWGYTF
-	-	TRBV7-9	TRBJ2-7	TGTTCCAGCACCGCCCCCGTGACTCGCGAGCAGTACTTC	CSSTAPVTREQYF
TRBD1	-	TRBV4-2	TRBJ1-1	TGTGCCAGCAGCCAAGGACCGACAGGGGCGAACACTGAAGCTTTCTTT	CASSQGPTGANTEAFF
TRBD1	-	TRBV30	TRBJ1-5	TGTGCCTGGGGGGGACAGGGGGCGAGCAATCAGCCCCAGCATTTT	CAWGGQGASNQPQHF
TRBD1	-	TRBV7-6	TRBJ1-4	TGTGCCAGCAGCTTAGGGACTCAGCCGGGACAGGGGAACGAAAAACTGTTTTTT	CASSLGTQPGQGNEKLFF
TRBD1	-	TRBV5-4	TRBJ1-3	TGTGCCAGCAGCTCCGGACAGGAAAGCGGAAACACCATATATTTT	CASSSGQESGNTIYF
TRBD2	-	TRBV4-1	TRBJ2-1	TGCGCCAGCAGCCCAAGGACTAGCGGGAGGGTCTACAATGAGCAGTTCTTC	CASSPRTSGRVYNEQFF
-	few	TRBV10-3	TRBJ2-7	TGTGCCATCAGTCCGAACCCCGACAGCTCCTACGAGCAGTACTTC	CAISPNPDSSYEQYF
-	-	TRBV6-6	TRBJ1-3	TGTGCCAGCAGTTACTCGCAGGGTATCTCTGGAAACACCATATATTTT	CASSYSQGISGNTIYF
-	-	TRBV11-3	TRBJ1-1	TGTGCCAGCAGCTTAGGGGCAGGGGAAATGAACACTGAAGCTTTCTTT	CASSLGAGEMNTEAFF
TRBD1	few	TRBV30	TRBJ2-3	TGTGCCTGGATTACAGGGGGCCGGACAGATACGCAGTATTTT	CAWITGGRTDTQYF
-	-	TRBV2	TRBJ2-1	TGTGCCAGCAGTGGATACAGGTCCAGGTCCTACAATGAGCAGTTCTTC	CASSGYRSRSYNEQFF
TRBD2	-	TRBV5-4	TRBJ2-1	TGTGCCAGCAGCCCGAGGGGCAGCGGGAGGCCTTACAATGAGCAGTTCTTC	CASSPRGSGRPYNEQFF
-	-	TRBV28	TRBJ2-7	TGTGCCAGCAGTTTGAGGGGACTTCGAAACTCGGGCTACGAGCAGTACTTC	CASSLRGLRNSGYEQYF
TRBD1	few	TRBV30	TRBJ2-1	TGTGCCTGGAGTGGGGACAGGATCTACAATGAGCAGTTCTTC	CAWSGDRIYNEQFF
-	-	TRBV19	TRBJ1-1	TGTGCCAGTAGTGCCCTCTTCCCGGGATTTGAAGCTTTCTTT	CASSALFPGFEAFF
-	-	TRBV2	TRBJ2-6	TGTGTCAGCACTTTAAACTCTGGGGCCAACGTCCTGACTTTC	CVSTLNSGANVLTF
TRBD2	-	TRBV5-4	TRBJ2-5	TGTGCCAGCAGAGGGACTAGCGGGGGACCCCAAGAGACCCAGTACTTC	CASRGTSGGPQETQYF
TRBD2	-	TRBV5-1	TRBJ2-7	TGCGCCAGCAGCTTGGCGTCTAGCGGGGGTTCCTACGAGCAGTACTTC	CASSLASSGGSYEQYF
TRBD1	-	TRBV4-1	TRBJ2-3	TGCGCCAGCAGCCGGGGACAGGGAACAGATACGCAGTATTTT	CASSRGQGTDTQYF
TRBD1	-	TRBV19	TRBJ2-7	TGTGCCAGTAGTCCACGGGACAGGCCGTACGAGCAGTACTTC	CASSPRDRPYEQYF
-	-	TRBV28	TRBJ1-2	TGTGCCAGCACTACAGCCCCGGGAGGCTACACCTTC	CASTTAPGGYTF
-	once	TRBV7-2	TRBJ2-1	TGTGCCAGCAGCTTAGTCCCCCAGTGGCAGTTCTTC	CASSLVPQWQFF
-	-	TRBV9	TRBJ2-7	TGTGCCAGCAGCGTAGACGCACTAACCTACGAGCAGTACTTC	CASSVDALTYEQYF
-	-	TRBV30	TRBJ1-4	TGTGCCTGGGGAGGAACTAATGAAAAACTGTTTTTT	CAWGGTNEKLFF